This T cell receptor (beta chain) was sequenced for a study of blood T cell repertoires in COVID-19. Study background: The study drew acute and convalescent COVID-19 samples from the United States, Italy and Spain. Sources were T cells, B-cell-depleted T cells, or PBMCs; the material itself was cDNA or gDNA.

Germline CDR1 MGHRA, CDR2 YSYEKL. V shed 3 bases and J 3 bases; nucleotides not matched to a gene: 5. The CDR3 is 15 amino acids. TCRdb's copy holds only in-frame clones and misses some; the assay was immunoSEQ multiplex PCR. The sample yields roughly 400,000 clones, 80% to 90% seen once. Symptom resolution, clearance, or two negative PCRs marked donors in Cohort 3 as recovered. This TCR was recovered from a young man who had recovered from COVID-19. Input material: PBMCs or T cells enriched from blood (not recorded which). The V gene is TRBV4-1, the J gene TRBJ2-3, with TRBD1 matching 8 bases. The CDR3 here is CASSQHRGRTDTQYF. CDR3 in DNA: TGCGCCAGCAGCCAGCACAGGGGGAGAACAGATACGCAGTATTTT.